This T cell receptor (beta chain) was sequenced during a study of blood T cell repertoires in COVID-19. Study as a whole: The United States, Italy and Spain were the sources of the acute and convalescent COVID-19 samples. Sample material is recorded as cDNA or gDNA derived from T cells, B-cell-depleted T cells, or PBMCs.

Per the original data handling: For nucleated cells, counts were estimated from reference gene primer amplification. Sequenced by immunoSEQ multiplex PCR; TCRdb stores in-frame clones only, minus some. That table furnishes V, J and clone size, whereas the DNA furnished D and trimming. Among some 100,000 clones listed, 70% to 90% were seen once. Per the germline V gene, CDR1 is MNHNS and CDR2 is SASEGT. The CDR3 has 17 amino acids. The ends lost 3 bases at V and 1 base at J; junction bases unmatched: 6. The clonotype comes from a woman aged 70-85 years with acute or convalescent COVID-19. The sequenced sample was peripheral blood. The V and J genes are TRBV6-1 and TRBJ1-4; 9 bases match TRBD1. This CDR3 reads CASSEGQGYQTNEKLFF. Here the CDR3 DNA reads TGTGCCAGCAGTGAGGGACAGGGATATCAAACTAATGAAAAACTGTTTTTT.